A single sample is the source of the 23 T cell receptor beta chains below, sequenced in a study of monozygotic twins with inflammatory bowel disease. TCRdb processed the 5' RACE reads again and assigns one entry to each CDR3 protein, with no DNA. This repertoire includes around 400,000 distinct CDR3 sequences. The sequencing input was blood. Source of these receptors: a human donor with ulcerative colitis or Crohn's disease, or a healthy co-twin of an affected twin (not recorded which).

The chain recombines TRBV5-6 with TRBJ2-1. This CDR3 is built from 12 residues. Germline V gene data show CDR1 as SGHDT and CDR2 as YYEEEE. CDR3: CASSFGPVEQFF. The whole variable domain, filled in from reference TRBV5-6 and TRBJ2-1, reads DAGVTQSPTHLIKTRGQQVTLRCSPKSGHDTVSWYQQALGQGPQFIFQYYEEEERQRGNFPDRFSGHQFPNYSSELNVNALLLGDSALYLCASSFGPVEQFFGPGTRLTVL.

This chain joins TRBV7-9 and TRBJ2-2; TCRdb selects TRBD2, and the lack of DNA leaves this call unchecked. Germline lookup yields CDR1 SEHNR and CDR2 FQNEAQ (reference sequence). The CDR3 has 17 amino acids. The CDR3 loop reads CASSSGLAGVYTGELFF.

The chain links TRBV5-1 to TRBJ2-2; TCRdb returns TRBD1, unconfirmable since there is no DNA. Germline V gene data show CDR1 as SGHRS and CDR2 as YFSETQ. The CDR3 totals 19 residues. CDR3: CASSSTGQTRLTGTGELFF.

This rearrangement joins TRBV15 to TRBJ2-7. The CDR3 spans 14 residues. Germline lookup yields CDR1 LNHNV and CDR2 YYDKDF (reference sequence). The chain's CDR3 is CATSRDPFEAEQYF.

This rearrangement joins TRBV29-1 to TRBJ2-1; TCRdb's D call, TRBD2, is unchecked because there is no DNA. CDR1 SQVTM and CDR2 ANQGSEA come from the germline V gene. This CDR3 contains 14 residues. The CDR3: CSVRPGTKKNEQFF.

This chain uses TRBV4-3 with TRBJ2-1; the D call of TRBD2 rests on TCRdb alone, since no DNA is present to check it. This CDR3 has 18 residues. Germline V gene sequence: CDR1 LGHNA, CDR2 YSLEER. CDR3 residues: CASSQEQTSGFDYNEQFF.

The chain has TRBV5-6 and TRBJ2-3; TCRdb lists TRBD2, though no DNA is available to test this call. CDR3 size: 17 residues. Germline V gene lookup returns CDR1 SGHDT and CDR2 YYEEEE. The CDR3 loop reads CASSLAPPDRPTDTQYF.

This rearrangement joins TRBV6-5 to TRBJ2-1; there is no DNA to check the TCRdb D call of TRBD2. Germline CDR1 and CDR2: MNHEY and SVGAGI. The CDR3 consists of 13 residues. The CDR3: CASKASGSDEQFF.

The V call is TRBV20-1, the J call TRBJ2-1; TCRdb names TRBD1, which stays unverified in the absence of DNA. The CDR3 totals 14 residues. Germline values: CDR1 DFQATT, CDR2 SNEGSKA (reference sequence). The chain's CDR3 is CSLLGTGNRDEQFF.

The rearrangement joins TRBV28 to TRBJ1-2; the TRBD1 assignment by TCRdb is unverifiable without DNA. This CDR3 contains 16 residues. Germline loops: CDR1 MDHEN, CDR2 SYDVKM. CDR3 amino acids: CASSLLGQGWIYGYTF.

J is TRBJ2-3 and V is TRBV4-2; TCRdb outputs TRBD2, but without DNA this stays unchecked. Germline V gene sequence: CDR1 LGHNA, CDR2 YNFKEQ. This CDR3 is 15 amino acids long. CDR3: CASSQESSGGVTQYF.

This chain connects TRBV3-1 to TRBJ2-7. Germline loops: CDR1 LGHDT, CDR2 YNNKEL (reference sequence). This CDR3 is built from 14 residues. The CDR3 protein is CASSQVVSSYEQYF.

The chain is built from TRBV5-1 and TRBJ2-7; TCRdb reports TRBD1, a call that lacks DNA to check it against. Germline CDR1 SGHRS, CDR2 YFSETQ. This CDR3 has 11 amino acids. The CDR3: CASSSGQKQYF.

The chain is built from TRBV27 and TRBJ2-3; TCRdb gives TRBD2 as the D gene, but with no DNA this cannot be confirmed. CDR1 and CDR2 (germline): MNHEY, SMNVEV (reference sequence). The CDR3 runs to 16 residues. The CDR3 reads CASSLGWESVADTQYF.

The chain employs TRBV12-3 or TRBV12-4 and TRBJ2-7; TCRdb returns TRBD2, unconfirmable since there is no DNA. The CDR3 extends over 15 amino acids. CDR3 sequence: CASSFRGEPLYEQYF.

The chain recombines TRBV7-9 with TRBJ2-7; the TCRdb D gene call, TRBD1, has no DNA to confirm it. CDR1 SEHNR and CDR2 FQNEAQ come from the germline V gene (reference sequence). The CDR3 runs 15 residues. The CDR3 protein is CASSLVGTGGSEQYF.

The CDR3 is CASSQLTGSSYEQYF. V usage is TRBV4-1 and J usage is TRBJ2-7. This CDR3 is built from 15 residues. Germline CDR1 is MGHRA and CDR2 is YSYEKL.

The rearrangement joins TRBV6-1 to TRBJ2-1; TCRdb's D call of TRBD2 is untestable without DNA. The CDR3 length is 15 residues. Germline V gene sequence: CDR1 MNHNS, CDR2 SASEGT. The CDR3 spells CASSLARGPGNEQFF.

The chain has TRBV5-1 and TRBJ2-7; TCRdb's assignment of TRBD2 cannot be checked, as there is no DNA. This CDR3 spans 15 amino acids. Germline values: CDR1 SGHRS, CDR2 YFSETQ. The chain's CDR3 is CASSLEASGGYEQYF.

The rearrangement uses TRBV20-1 and TRBJ2-7; lacking DNA, the TRBD1 call made by TCRdb goes unchecked. The CDR3 spans 13 residues. Germline V gene sequence: CDR1 DFQATT, CDR2 SNEGSKA (reference sequence). The CDR3 here is CSAPGTGGYEQYF.

V usage is TRBV3-1 and J usage is TRBJ2-5; TCRdb picks TRBD2, but there is no DNA to check that call. Germline lookup yields CDR1 LGHDT and CDR2 YNNKEL (reference sequence). The CDR3 is 15 amino acids. CDR3 loop: CASSQAGGAQETQYF.

This chain connects TRBV5-1 to TRBJ2-1. There are 15 residues in the CDR3. Germline CDR1 reads SGHRS; CDR2 reads YFSETQ. The CDR3 here is CASSSGRDPYNEQFF.

The chain has TRBV14 and TRBJ2-4; no DNA is available, so the TRBD1 call from TCRdb remains unchecked. This CDR3 comprises 14 residues. Germline V gene sequence: CDR1 SGHDN, CDR2 FVKESK. This CDR3 is CASSAGHTKNIQYF.